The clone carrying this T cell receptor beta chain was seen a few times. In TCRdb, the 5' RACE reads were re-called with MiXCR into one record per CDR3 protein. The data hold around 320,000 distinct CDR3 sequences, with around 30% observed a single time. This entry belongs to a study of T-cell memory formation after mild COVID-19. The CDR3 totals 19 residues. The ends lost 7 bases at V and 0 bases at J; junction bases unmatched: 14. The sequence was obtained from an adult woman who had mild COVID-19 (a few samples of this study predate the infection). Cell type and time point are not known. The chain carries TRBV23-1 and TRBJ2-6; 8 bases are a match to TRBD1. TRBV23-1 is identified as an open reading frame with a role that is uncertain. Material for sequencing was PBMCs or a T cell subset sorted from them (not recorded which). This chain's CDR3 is CASTADRDILRSGANVLTF. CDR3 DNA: TGCGCCAGCACCGCGGACAGGGATATCCTCCGCTCTGGGGCCAACGTCCTGACTTTC.